This T cell receptor (beta chain) was observed in a study of cytomegalovirus exposure and HLA in healthy donors. Points from the study as a whole: Reportedly, diagnosis of cytomegalovirus status by the classifier showed high specificity and sensitivity. Later analysis found that TCR beta chains associated with HLA were more clonally expanded than other, equally common chains. In a later analysis, V- and J-gene trimming of beta chains associated with a DCLRE1C missense variant, replicated independently. Roughly uniform depth of sequencing across donors was assumed in presence/absence analyses.

Primers included in the PCR were 60 Vbeta and 13 Jbeta primers. The assay was immunoSEQ multiplex PCR, and TCRdb's table has in-frame clones only and misses some. The sample has about 200,000 clones, roughly 13% seen once. This clone occurred a few times. Its antigen is still unknown. With 2 bases removed from V and 4 bases from J, the gap between germline ends came to 12 bases. This CDR3 is built from 15 residues. Germline V gives CDR1 LNHDA, CDR2 SQIVND (reference sequence). Material for sequencing was PBMCs. The chain is built from TRBV19 and TRBJ1-3; possible D gene TRBD1, 5 bases. The receptor comes from a man aged 50 to 59 in good health and CMV-seropositive. The CDR3 sequence: CASSIPQGLGNTIYF. CDR3 bases: TGTGCCAGTAGTATACCGCAGGGCTTGGGAAACACCATATATTTT. The entire variable domain, with the rest obtained from reference TRBV19 and TRBJ1-3, is as follows: DGGITQSPKYLFRKEGQNVTLSCEQNLNHDAMYWYRQDPGQGLRLIYYSQIVNDFQKGDIAEGYSVSREKKESFPLTVTSAQKNPTAFYLCASSIPQGLGNTIYFGEGSWLTVV.